These 18 T cell receptor beta chains originate from one sample sequenced in a study of blood T cells in healthy people across ages. For the second PCR, which ran for 7 to 11 cycles, a sample-barcoded 5' primer and a J-beta primer mix were used. Each CDR3 protein gets one entry after TCRdb re-called the 5' RACE reads with MiXCR. In the table there are 700,000 to 800,000 distinct CDR3 sequences, 35% to 45% of which are singletons. The material sequenced was blood. The receptors originated from a woman aged 55 to 70 in good health.

This clonotype was detected a few times. DNA of the CDR3: TGTGCCAGCAGTTTAGCGTGGGACAGACTTAGCTCCTACAATGAGCAGTTCTTC. Translated, it gives CASSLAWDRLSSYNEQFF. This chain joins TRBV12-3 or TRBV12-4 and TRBJ2-1; 7 nucleotides align to TRBD1. V lost 0 bases, J lost 0 bases, and 8 bases stayed unmatched. The CDR3 is made up of 18 amino acids.

The chain uses TRBV6-2 or TRBV6-3 and TRBJ1-1; 7 nucleotides agree with TRBD1. The trim removed 2 bases at V and 4 bases at J, leaving 10 bases unmatched. Germline V gene lookup returns CDR1 MNHEY and CDR2 SVGEGT. The CDR3 runs to 16 residues. The CDR3 sequence is CASSYRGGALVTEAFF. For the CDR3, the DNA is TGTGCCAGCAGTTACCGAGGGGGCGCCCTGGTCACTGAAGCTTTCTTT.

As to this clonotype: One end of the junction fails to match germline, which may point to a read error. The CDR3 bases are TGTGCCAGCACTGGCAGGGGCACAGATACGCGGTATTTT. This translates into CASTGRGTDTRYF. This chain links TRBV9 with TRBJ2-3; maybe TRBD1 (6 bases). The CDR3 runs 13 residues. The germline V gene encodes CDR1 SGDLS and CDR2 YYNGEE.

The J gene is TRBJ2-2, the V gene TRBV6-5, with 11 positions matching TRBD2. This CDR3 spans 17 amino acids. The V gene end was trimmed by 0 bases and the J gene end by 4 bases; junction bases not matched to a gene: 4. CDR1 and CDR2 from the germline V gene are MNHEY and SVGAGI. As DNA, the CDR3 is TGTGCCAGCAGTTACTCGGGTAGCGGGAGGGGCACCGGGGAGCTGTTTTTT. Residues: CASSYSGSGRGTGELFF.

This clonotype came up a few times. The genes are TRBV5-1 and TRBJ2-1, with 9 bases fitting TRBD2. The J call may be mistaken, given a closer DNA end match to TRBJ2-7. The CDR3 loop spans 18 amino acids. Germline assignment: CDR1 SGHRS and CDR2 YFSETQ. The CDR3 DNA is TGCGCCAGCAGCTTCAAACTAGCGGGTCGTAGCTCCTACAATGAGCAGTACTTC. Amino acids: CASSFKLAGRSSYNEQYF.

The CDR3 spells CSVGGDSDSPLHF. The CDR3 region has the DNA TGCAGCGTTGGGGGGGACAGCGATTCACCCCTCCACTTT. The rearrangement uses TRBV29-1 and TRBJ1-6, with 7 bases fitting TRBD1. The V gene's germline CDR1 is SQVTM and CDR2 ANQGSEA. This CDR3 contains 13 residues. V dropped 4 bases and J dropped 8; count of bases not matched to a gene: 5.

The chain links TRBV30 to TRBJ1-3, with D maybe TRBD1 (5 bases). The CDR3 loop spans 15 amino acids. V was pared by 2 bases and J by 0 bases, with 11 bases between. Germline V gives CDR1 GTSNPN, CDR2 SVGIG (reference sequence). This CDR3 is CAWSPGTGSGNTIYF. CDR3 bases: TGTGCCTGGAGTCCGGGGACCGGCTCTGGAAACACCATATATTTT.

The genes are TRBV7-2 and TRBJ2-5; perhaps TRBD2 as D (6 bases). V gave up 2 bases and J gave up 3 bases, with 13 bases separating them. CDR1 is SGHTA, CDR2 FQGNSA, per germline. This CDR3 contains 15 residues. Written as DNA, the CDR3 is TGTGCCAGCAGCTTACCTCGGGGGATAGAAGAGACCCAGTACTTC. This translates into CASSLPRGIEETQYF. Full variable domain (missing parts from reference TRBV7-2 and TRBJ2-5): GAGVSQSPSNKVTEKGKDVELRCDPISGHTALYWYRQSLGQGLEFLIYFQGNSAPDKSGLPSDRFSAERTGGSVSTLTIQRTQQEDSAVYLCASSLPRGIEETQYFGPGTRLLVL.

The rearrangement uses TRBV6-5 and TRBJ2-5, with D perhaps being TRBD1 or TRBD2 (5 bases each). Germline lookup yields CDR1 MNHEY and CDR2 SVGAGI. The ends were cut back, 6 bases at V and 3 bases at J, with 20 bases in the middle. This CDR3 contains 16 residues. In DNA, the CDR3 is TGTGCCAGCAGCTCACCGGGGCCCCAATCTAAAGAGACCCAGTACTTC. This sequence encodes CASSSPGPQSKETQYF.

On this clonotype itself: Sequence at one end of the junction differs from germline and may be a read error. The rearrangement joins TRBV11-2 to TRBJ2-7; D possibly corresponds to TRBD2 (5 bases). The CDR3 runs 13 residues. The V gene's germline CDR1 is SGHAT and CDR2 FQNNGV. As DNA, the CDR3 is TGTGCCAGCAGCGTAGAGGGATTTGGCGAGCAGTACTTC. It yields the protein CASSVEGFGEQYF.

The V gene is TRBV20-1, the J gene TRBJ2-7; D is tentatively TRBD1 or TRBD2 (5 bases each). The DNA end is more similar to TRBJ2-5, so the J call may be wrong. In germline, CDR1 is DFQATT, CDR2 SNEGSKA (reference sequence). The CDR3 is made up of 15 amino acids. CDR3 in DNA: TGCAGTGCTAGAGATCCCGGGACCCAGGGAGAGACCCAGTACTTC. Translation: CSARDPGTQGETQYF.

At least ten counts were recorded for this clonotype. The gene calls are TRBV19 and TRBJ1-1, with D unresolved. V gave up 10 bases and J gave up 3 bases, with 12 bases separating them. CDR1 is LNHDA, CDR2 SQIVND, per germline (reference sequence). The CDR3 contains 12 residues. The CDR3: CATALGDTEAFF. CDR3 nucleotides: TGTGCCACCGCACTGGGTGACACTGAAGCTTTCTTT.

The chain has TRBV20-1 and TRBJ2-1, with TRBD2 as a possible D gene (6 bases). The CDR3 extends over 15 amino acids. Germline lookup yields CDR1 DFQATT and CDR2 SNEGSKA (reference sequence). Trimming left V 6 bases short and J 3 bases short, with 18 bases between. The CDR3 nucleotides read TGCAGTGCGGGGGGACTTCCCCAGAGCTACAATGAGCAGTTCTTC. Amino acid sequence: CSAGGLPQSYNEQFF.

This clonotype was seen only a few times. The chain is built from TRBV12-3 or TRBV12-4 and TRBJ2-5, with no clear D. With 3 bases removed from V and 5 bases from J, the gap between germline ends came to 10 bases. There are 13 residues in the CDR3. In nucleotides, the CDR3 is TGTGCCAGCAGTTTTACTCGGTCGGAGACCCAGTACTTC. Protein: CASSFTRSETQYF.

This clonotype turned up a few times. The V and J genes are TRBV10-3 and TRBJ2-4; possibly TRBD1 for D (5 bases). Matching the DNA end better, TRBJ2-7 makes the J call doubtful. Germline V gives CDR1 ENHRY, CDR2 SYGVKD. The CDR3 is made up of 12 amino acids. The CDR3 DNA is TGTGCCATCAGTGACAGGGCCTACGAGCAGTACTTC. It yields the protein CAISDRAYEQYF.

The chain carries TRBV20-1 and TRBJ2-3; 8 nucleotides match TRBD2. Germline assignment: CDR1 DFQATT and CDR2 SNEGSKA (reference sequence). The length of the CDR3 is 16 residues. V gave up 6 bases and J gave up 9 bases; unmatched junction bases: 20. CDR3 loop: CSATRPGLGSPETQYF. For the CDR3, the DNA is TGCAGTGCCACTCGACCGGGACTAGGGTCCCCCGAGACGCAGTATTTT.

This clonotype has just a few counts. V and J are TRBV10-3 and TRBJ2-1; 8 bases map to TRBD1. Germline V lookup: CDR1 ENHRY, CDR2 SYGVKD. Trimming at V came to 8 bases and at J to 12 bases, leaving 15 bases not matched to a gene. The CDR3 covers 14 residues. The CDR3 DNA sequence: TGTGCCATCGAGAAGGCGACAGGGGAGAGTGTGCAGTTCTTC. Translating gives CAIEKATGESVQFF.

The chain uses TRBV7-2 and TRBJ2-7; no firm D call. The end of the DNA is better explained by TRBJ2-5, so the J call may be wrong. CDR1 is SGHTA and CDR2 is FQGNSA in the germline V gene. This CDR3 spans 14 amino acids. CDR3 loop: CASSSAGKGKTQYF. CDR3 nucleotide sequence: TGTGCCAGCAGCTCAGCAGGAAAAGGAAAGACCCAGTACTTC.